In its sample, the clone carrying this TCR beta chain was seen a few times. TCRdb recomputed calls from the RT-PCR reads with MiXCR, one row per CDR3 protein. The table has approximately 530,000 distinct CDR3 sequences, roughly 8.2% seen once; the top ten hold about an eighth. The sample is drawn from a study of response to subunit inactivated influenza vaccine. The length of the CDR3 is 15 residues. Per the germline V gene, CDR1 is SGHTA and CDR2 is FQGNSA. The V and J ends lost 5 bases and 4 bases, in that order; junction bases with no gene match: 10. The sequence came from a man between 45 and 75 years old who received an inactivated influenza vaccine. The rearrangement links TRBV7-2 to TRBJ2-7, with 8 nucleotides matching TRBD1. Material: PBMCs from blood, obtained approximately 25 months after vaccination. Here the CDR3 DNA reads TGTGCCAGCAGCACTCAGACAGGGGTCCGGTACGAGCAGTACTTC. It specifies CASSTQTGVRYEQYF.